A single sample is the source of the 27 T cell receptor beta chains below, sequenced in a study of STAT3 mutations in large granular lymphocyte leukemia. TCRdb keeps only in-frame clones here, not all; method: immunoSEQ multiplex PCR. The sample has 10,000 or so clones; approximately 87% are singletons. Study-wide results and limits: Every T-LGLL patient had at least one immunodominant TCRbeta clonotype.

The antigens of these receptors remain unknown. The sample was peripheral blood mononuclear cells. All receptors derive from a man at least 80 years old with T-cell large granular lymphocyte leukemia. Some clones in this sample may be carry-over from other donors' samples.

V usage is TRBV4-2 and J usage is TRBJ1-5; 11 bases agree with TRBD1. V trimming: 0 bases; J trimming: 2 bases; junction bases outside the gene matches: 12. Per the germline V gene, CDR1 is LGHNA and CDR2 is YNFKEQ. CDR3 length equals 20 residues. CDR3 sequence reads: CASSQELADRGRSGNQPQHF. The CDR3 DNA sequence: TGTGCCAGCAGCCAAGAATTAGCGGACAGGGGGCGAAGTGGCAATCAGCCCCAGCATTTT.

Here the CDR3 reads CASSLGTGGKETQYF. CDR3 DNA: TGCGCCAGCAGCCTAGGGACAGGGGGCAAAGAGACCCAGTACTTC. This chain connects TRBV5-1 to TRBJ2-5; 12 positions match TRBD1. Germline loops: CDR1 SGHRS, CDR2 YFSETQ. J lost 3 bases, V lost 4 bases, and 4 bases had no gene match. The CDR3 loop spans 15 amino acids.

The chain uses TRBV7-9 and TRBJ1-1, with D perhaps matching TRBD1 (5 bases). Germline V gives CDR1 SEHNR, CDR2 FQNEAQ (reference sequence). V lost 5 bases and J lost 0, with 10 bases in between. CDR3 length: 14 amino acids. In DNA form, the CDR3 reads TGTGCCAGCAGCCCGGGACGGATGAACACTGAAGCTTTCTTT. Protein product: CASSPGRMNTEAFF.

The chain links TRBV11-3 to TRBJ2-2; the D is unclear. Deletions cut 2 bases from V and 3 bases from J, with 7 bases between. CDR3 size: 14 residues. CDR1 and CDR2 (germline): SGHNT, YENEEA. The CDR3 DNA sequence: TGTGCCAGCAGCTTACGACTCGACACCGGGGAGCTGTTTTTT. This codes for CASSLRLDTGELFF.

The V gene is TRBV12-5, the J gene TRBJ2-7; TRBD1 matches 9 bases. V trimming: 1 base; J trimming: 4 bases; junction bases outside the gene matches: 2. CDR3 size: 14 residues. In germline, CDR1 is LGHNT, CDR2 FRNRAP. CDR3 nucleotides: TGTGCTAGTGGTTTGGGACAGGGGGTGTACGAGCAGTACTTC. Protein sequence: CASGLGQGVYEQYF.

The V gene is TRBV29-1, the J gene TRBJ1-2; D is uncertain. Germline V gene sequence: CDR1 SQVTM, CDR2 ANQGSEA. The CDR3 is 13 residues long. V was cut by 7 bases and J by 1 base, with 13 bases left in between. The CDR3 DNA sequence: TGCAGCGCCGACGGCGGGGATAACTATGGCTACACCTTC. This codes for CSADGGDNYGYTF.

The gene calls are TRBV7-8 and TRBJ2-7; a possible D gene is TRBD1 (6 bases). V lost 6 bases and J lost 3, with 12 bases in between. The CDR3 runs 13 residues. Germline CDR1 and CDR2: SGHVS and FQNEAQ. CDR3 DNA sequence: TGTGCCAGCAGTTTTGACAGGCGCTACGAGCAGTACTTC. This translates into CASSFDRRYEQYF.

This sequence joins TRBV5-1 and TRBJ2-5; D may be TRBD2 (6 bases). The CDR3 has 14 residues. Trimming pared 0 bases from V and 4 bases from J, leaving 10 bases between. Germline CDR1 SGHRS, CDR2 YFSETQ. CDR3: CASSLATRGETQYF. The DNA of the CDR3 is TGCGCCAGCAGCTTGGCGACTAGGGGAGAGACCCAGTACTTC.

V and J are TRBV6-6 and TRBJ1-6, with 9 positions matching TRBD1. The CDR3 loop spans 15 amino acids. The V gene's germline CDR1 is MNHNY and CDR2 SVGAGI (reference sequence). V lost 6 bases and J lost 9; bases outside the gene matches: 9. CDR3 region: CASRPRQGVSSPLHF. CDR3 bases: TGTGCCAGCAGACCCCGACAGGGGGTTAGTTCACCCCTCCACTTT.

This clone was seen just once. CDR3 sequence (DNA): TGCGCCAGCAGCTTGGCTAGCGGGCCGTGGGAGACCCAGTACTTC. Translation gives CASSLASGPWETQYF. The chain has TRBV5-1 and TRBJ2-5, with 8 bases aligning to TRBD2. Unmatched junction bases numbered 6, after V lost 0 bases and J lost 5 bases. CDR3 length: 15 residues. Germline CDR1 is SGHRS and CDR2 is YFSETQ.

This sequence joins TRBV7-8 and TRBJ2-5; 8 bases agree with TRBD1. The V and J ends lost 5 bases and 4 bases, in that order; junction bases with no gene match: 3. Looked up from germline, CDR1 is SGHVS and CDR2 is FQNEAQ. CDR3 size: 13 residues. The DNA of the CDR3 is TGTGCCAGCAGCCGCACAGGGGGAGAGACCCAGTACTTC. Amino acid sequence: CASSRTGGETQYF.

The rearrangement links TRBV15 to TRBJ1-5; D perhaps matches TRBD1 (5 bases). The CDR3 has 14 residues. The germline V gene has CDR1 LNHNV and CDR2 YYDKDF (reference sequence). Trimming removed 0 bases at V and 12 bases at J, with 15 bases between. The CDR3 loop is CATSRDRVLLLQHF. In DNA form, the CDR3 reads TGTGCCACCAGCAGAGACAGGGTGTTACTTCTCCAGCATTTT.

The V gene is TRBV29-1, the J gene TRBJ1-2, with D hard to call. Trimming removed 5 bases at V and 7 bases at J, with 8 bases between. The CDR3 is 10 residues long. Germline V gene data show CDR1 as SQVTM and CDR2 as ANQGSEA. CDR3 in DNA: TGCAGCGTTTGGGATGGTGGCTACACCTTC. Protein product: CSVWDGGYTF.

The chain joins TRBV4-3 to TRBJ2-6; 12 bases fit TRBD1. The CDR3 spans 21 residues. V lost 0 bases, J lost 4 bases, and 13 bases stayed unmatched. Germline CDR1 reads LGHNA; CDR2 reads YSLEER. DNA of the CDR3: TGCGCCAGCAGCCAAGATGGGAATTTGGGACAGGGGGCCGGCGGGGCCAACGTCCTGACTTTC. Translating gives CASSQDGNLGQGAGGANVLTF.

J is TRBJ2-1 and V is TRBV29-1; 9 positions match TRBD2. Germline trimming cut 6 bases from V and 6 bases from J; bases unmatched to any gene: 6. Germline CDR1 reads SQVTM; CDR2 reads ANQGSEA. This CDR3 is 13 amino acids long. The CDR3 sequence is CSVRTGLANEQFF. The CDR3, as DNA: TGCAGCGTCCGAACGGGACTAGCCAATGAGCAGTTCTTC.

This chain uses TRBV4-2 with TRBJ2-7; a weak D match, TRBD1 (6 bases). Germline V gives CDR1 LGHNA, CDR2 YNFKEQ. V was trimmed by 0 bases and J by 7 bases, leaving 7 bases between them. The CDR3 loop spans 12 amino acids. CDR3 residues: CASSQERGEQYF. The CDR3 bases are TGTGCCAGCAGCCAAGAAAGGGGGGAGCAGTACTTC.

V gene TRBV30 combines with J gene TRBJ1-2, with unresolved D. Trimming cost V 1 base and J 6 bases, with 6 bases left between them. Germline-derived CDR1 and CDR2 are GTSNPN and SVGIG (reference sequence). The CDR3 length is 11 residues. For the CDR3, the DNA is TGTGCCTGGAGTGAGGTCAATGGCTACACCTTC. This codes for CAWSEVNGYTF.

This rearrangement joins TRBV7-3 to TRBJ2-5, with D possibly TRBD2 on 6 matching bases. V lost 4 bases, J lost 4 bases, and 10 bases lay in between. The germline gives CDR1 SGHTA, CDR2 FQGTGA. This CDR3 contains 13 residues. CDR3 sequence (DNA): TGTGCCAGCAGCTCGGCGGGGCGAGAGACCCAGTACTTC. This encodes CASSSAGRETQYF.

The chain employs TRBV10-1 and TRBJ2-3; TRBD2 matches at 10 bases. CDR3 length equals 16 residues. Germline values: CDR1 WNHNN, CDR2 SYGVQD (reference sequence). The ends lost 6 bases at V and 5 bases at J; junction bases unmatched: 11. CDR3 in DNA: TGCGCCAGCAGGGGGTCCCTAGCGGGGGAGGTAGATACGCAGTATTTT. Translating it yields CASRGSLAGEVDTQYF.

This CDR3 is CASSDSYDSDQPQHF. The CDR3 DNA reads TGTGCCAGCAGTGACTCGTACGACAGCGATCAGCCCCAGCATTTT. This chain joins TRBV6-4 and TRBJ1-5; D is perhaps TRBD1 (5 bases). CDR1 and CDR2 (germline): MRHNA, SNTAGT. Trimming took off 0 bases at V and 5 bases at J, with 11 bases between the two ends. The CDR3 is made up of 15 amino acids.

The chain employs TRBV7-9 and TRBJ2-7; the match to TRBD1 covers 9 bases. Per the germline V gene, CDR1 is SEHNR and CDR2 is FQNEAQ (reference sequence). With 5 bases clipped from V and 2 bases from J, the junction kept 10 bases outside the gene matches. The CDR3 spans 16 residues. In DNA, the CDR3 is TGTGCCAGCAGCGGCCCGACAGGGGGACCCACCTACGAGCAGTACTTC. Encoded protein: CASSGPTGGPTYEQYF. Based on the CDR3 plus reference TRBV7-9 and TRBJ2-7, the full variable domain is DTGVSQNPRHKITKRGQNVTFRCDPISEHNRLYWYRQTLGQGPEFLTYFQNEAQLEKSRLLSDRFSAERPKGSFSTLEIQRTEQGDSAMYLCASSGPTGGPTYEQYFGPGTRLTVT.

The rearrangement uses TRBV7-9 and TRBJ1-2; no firm D call. There are 11 residues in the CDR3. Germline assignment: CDR1 SEHNR and CDR2 FQNEAQ (reference sequence). The V gene lost 5 bases and the J gene lost 3 bases, with 4 bases spanning the gap. The CDR3 reads CASSADYGYTF. CDR3 sequence (DNA): TGTGCCAGCAGCGCGGACTATGGCTACACCTTC. Drawing the rest from reference TRBV7-9 and TRBJ1-2, the complete variable domain is DTGVSQNPRHKITKRGQNVTFRCDPISEHNRLYWYRQTLGQGPEFLTYFQNEAQLEKSRLLSDRFSAERPKGSFSTLEIQRTEQGDSAMYLCASSADYGYTFGSGTRLTVV.

The V and J genes are TRBV10-2 and TRBJ1-1; TRBD1 matches at 7 bases. Germline loops: CDR1 WSHSY, CDR2 SAAADI. Trimming at V came to 8 bases and at J to 3 bases, leaving 6 bases not matched to a gene. The CDR3 runs 13 residues. This CDR3 reads CASGLRGDTEAFF. The CDR3 DNA reads as TGCGCCAGCGGACTCAGGGGGGACACTGAAGCTTTCTTT.

A single count supports this clone. The chain links TRBV27 to TRBJ1-5; D remains unclear. V was clipped by 3 bases and J by 5 bases, with 8 bases between them. Germline V CDR1 and CDR2: MNHEY, SMNVEV (reference sequence). This CDR3 spans 13 amino acids. CDR3 sequence: CASSFVRDQPQHF. The CDR3 DNA follows: TGTGCCAGCAGTTTCGTCAGAGATCAGCCCCAGCATTTT.

This chain uses TRBV9 with TRBJ2-7; 7 bases match TRBD2. Trimming removed 3 bases from V and 2 bases from J; junction bases left unmatched: 5. The germline V gene encodes CDR1 SGDLS and CDR2 YYNGEE. The CDR3 runs to 14 residues. This chain's CDR3 is CASSASSGTYEQYF. The CDR3 DNA sequence: TGTGCCAGCAGCGCCTCTAGCGGTACCTACGAGCAGTACTTC.

The genes are TRBV5-1 and TRBJ1-2; the D gene is possibly TRBD1 (6 bases). This CDR3 is built from 15 residues. CDR1 and CDR2 (germline): SGHRS, YFSETQ. The ends were cut back, 3 bases at V and 1 base at J, with 13 bases in the middle. CDR3: CASSYGQLINYGYTF. For the CDR3, the DNA is TGCGCCAGCAGCTACGGACAGCTTATTAACTATGGCTACACCTTC. Combining the CDR3 with reference TRBV5-1 and TRBJ1-2 gives the whole variable domain KAGVTQTPRYLIKTRGQQVTLSCSPISGHRSVSWYQQTPGQGLQFLFEYFSETQRNKGNFPGRFSGRQFSNSRSEMNVSTLELGDSALYLCASSYGQLINYGYTFGSGTRLTVV.

This clone was observed once. The V gene is TRBV6-5, the J gene TRBJ2-1; TRBD2 might be the D (6 bases). The V and J ends lost 7 bases and 0 bases respectively, with 10 bases between them. This CDR3 comprises 14 residues. Per the germline V gene, CDR1 is MNHEY and CDR2 is SVGAGI. The DNA of the CDR3 is TGTGCCAGCAAGGAGGGTCCCTCCTACAATGAGCAGTTCTTC. Its translation is CASKEGPSYNEQFF.